This T cell receptor beta chain was identified during a study of blood T cell repertoires in COVID-19. Study at large: Sample material is recorded as cDNA or gDNA derived from T cells, B-cell-depleted T cells, or PBMCs.

Sequencing used immunoSEQ multiplex PCR; TCRdb keeps in-frame clones, though not all of them. The data contain hundreds of thousands of clones, 80% to 90% of them singletons. In germline, CDR1 is MDHEN, CDR2 SYDVKM. Trimming took 7 bases from V and 7 from J, leaving 23 bases between them. This CDR3 region has 15 residues. The receptor comes from a woman aged 70-85 years with COVID-19, enrolled during active disease. Sample: peripheral blood. The chain uses TRBV28 and TRBJ2-7, with TRBD2 as a possible D gene (6 bases). CDR3 bases: TGTGCCAGCAATGGAGGGATCGGGGACCCTCTGGAGCAGTACTTC. Its translation: CASNGGIGDPLEQYF.